One and the same sample provided the 20 T cell receptor beta chains below, sequenced in a study of blood T cell repertoires in COVID-19. Assay: immunoSEQ multiplex PCR; the TCRdb copy retains only in-frame clones and omits some. The sample holds 450,000 to 500,000 clones, roughly nine tenths seen once. The sample consisted of PBMCs or T cells enriched from blood (not recorded which). All receptors derive from a woman younger than 35 who had recovered from COVID-19.

The J gene is TRBJ2-7, the V gene TRBV7-9; TRBD2 might be the D (5 bases). The CDR3 length is 14 residues. The V end was cut by 5 bases, the J end by 4 bases, with 15 bases between. CDR1 is SEHNR, CDR2 FQNEAQ, per germline (reference sequence). The CDR3 region is CASSEGVTGYEQYF. CDR3 nucleotides: TGTGCCAGCAGCGAGGGTGTCACTGGGTACGAGCAGTACTTC. Full variable domain (rest looked up from reference TRBV7-9 and TRBJ2-7): DTGVSQNPRHKITKRGQNVTFRCDPISEHNRLYWYRQTLGQGPEFLTYFQNEAQLEKSRLLSDRFSAERPKGSFSTLEIQRTEQGDSAMYLCASSEGVTGYEQYFGPGTRLTVT.

This chain uses TRBV2 with TRBJ2-7; TRBD1 matches at 9 bases. The CDR3 runs to 14 residues. From germline, CDR1 is SNHLY and CDR2 FYNNEI. Trimming removed 3 bases from V and 7 bases from J; junction bases left unmatched: 7. CDR3 in amino acids: CASSDLGQGTEQYF. DNA for the CDR3: TGTGCCAGCAGTGATTTGGGACAGGGTACGGAGCAGTACTTC.

The chain combines TRBV6-1 with TRBJ1-1; D unclear. Germline V CDR1 and CDR2: MNHNS, SASEGT. V lost 4 bases to trimming and J lost 3 bases, with 12 bases between them. CDR3 size: 14 residues. The CDR3 region is CASSVLMADTEAFF. Written as DNA, the CDR3 is TGTGCCAGCAGTGTTTTGATGGCGGACACTGAAGCTTTCTTT.

This rearrangement joins TRBV29-1 to TRBJ1-1, with D perhaps matching TRBD1 (6 bases). CDR3 size: 13 residues. V was trimmed by 6 bases and J by 0 bases, leaving 11 bases between them. Germline CDR1 is SQVTM and CDR2 is ANQGSEA. The CDR3 nucleotides are TGCAGCGTGGACAGTCCCTTGAACACTGAAGCTTTCTTT. It is translated as CSVDSPLNTEAFF.

The CDR3 nucleotides read TGCGCCAGCAGCATGGGACAGGACGGGGAAAAACTGTTTTTT. Protein product: CASSMGQDGEKLFF. This chain connects TRBV5-1 to TRBJ1-4; 8 bases map to TRBD1. The V gene end was trimmed by 4 bases and the J gene end by 8 bases; junction bases not matched to a gene: 7. Germline CDR1 is SGHRS and CDR2 is YFSETQ. The CDR3 is 14 residues long.

V is TRBV6-1 and J is TRBJ1-6; TRBD1 matches 9 bases. Germline V gene sequence: CDR1 MNHNS, CDR2 SASEGT. The CDR3 totals 15 residues. Trimming cost V 2 bases and J 9 bases; bases outside gene matches: 5. This CDR3 reads CASSEPQGAGSPLHF. The CDR3 region has the DNA TGTGCCAGCAGTGAACCACAGGGGGCGGGTTCACCCCTCCACTTT.

This chain joins TRBV2 and TRBJ1-1, with D unclear. The CDR3 runs 15 residues. V was pared by 3 bases and J by 0 bases, with 11 bases between. The V gene's germline CDR1 is SNHLY and CDR2 FYNNEI. The chain's CDR3 is CASSDPAAVNTEAFF. CDR3 nucleotides: TGTGCCAGCAGTGATCCTGCGGCCGTGAACACTGAAGCTTTCTTT.

The V gene is TRBV5-6, the J gene TRBJ1-4, with D possibly being TRBD1 (6 bases). Trimming pared 0 bases from V and 4 bases from J, leaving 10 bases between. The CDR3 consists of 15 residues. Germline V CDR1 and CDR2: SGHDT, YYEEEE. CDR3 loop: CASSLAGTFNEKLFF. The DNA of the CDR3 is TGTGCCAGCAGCTTGGCCGGGACATTTAATGAAAAACTGTTTTTT.

The CDR3 reads CAISRQSRGVHTEAFF. The CDR3 region has the DNA TGTGCCATCAGTCGACAGTCGCGGGGCGTGCACACTGAAGCTTTCTTT. This chain joins TRBV10-3 and TRBJ1-1, with D tentatively TRBD1 (5 bases). In germline, CDR1 is ENHRY, CDR2 SYGVKD. The CDR3 has 16 residues. Between the trimmed V and J ends, which lost 5 bases and 3 bases, there was a span of 19 bases.

V gene TRBV6-1 combines with J gene TRBJ1-1, with TRBD1 identical over 10 bases. Germline values: CDR1 MNHNS, CDR2 SASEGT. The CDR3 loop spans 15 amino acids. J gave up 3 bases and V 3 bases, and 4 bases lay outside the gene matches. DNA of the CDR3: TGTGCCAGCAGTGAGACAGGGGGCTTGGACACTGAAGCTTTCTTT. It yields the protein CASSETGGLDTEAFF.

The rearrangement uses TRBV29-1 and TRBJ1-2; a possible D gene is TRBD1 (6 bases). Germline CDR1 reads SQVTM; CDR2 reads ANQGSEA. Trimming stripped 3 bases from V and 8 bases from J, with 22 bases between. This CDR3 has 15 residues. CDR3 nucleotides: TGCAGCGTTGACGAAAAGGGGACAAGTCTAGGAGGCTACACCTTC. Translated, it gives CSVDEKGTSLGGYTF.

The chain uses TRBV3-1 (or the pseudogene TRBV3-2) and TRBJ2-7, with D unclear. Germline CDR1 LGHDT, CDR2 YNNKEL (reference sequence). The CDR3 covers 11 residues. The ends were cut back, 3 bases at V and 5 bases at J, with 5 bases in the middle. For the CDR3, the DNA is TGTGCCAGCAGCCATTCGGACGAGCAGTACTTC. This sequence encodes CASSHSDEQYF.

The chain uses TRBV7-2 and TRBJ1-3; 11 bases are shared with TRBD1. CDR1 is SGHTA and CDR2 is FQGNSA in the germline V gene. Trimming took 3 bases from V and 4 from J; bases not matched to a gene: 2. The CDR3 consists of 15 residues. This CDR3 is CASSLDRGPGNTIYF. In DNA form, the CDR3 reads TGTGCCAGCAGCTTGGACAGGGGGCCGGGAAACACCATATATTTT.

The V and J genes are TRBV5-1 and TRBJ1-6; TRBD1 aligns across 10 bases. The CDR3 spans 17 residues. The trim removed 3 bases at V and 4 bases at J, leaving 7 bases unmatched. The germline gives CDR1 SGHRS, CDR2 YFSETQ. The CDR3 loop reads CASSSGTGAEYNSPLHF. For the CDR3, the DNA is TGCGCCAGCAGCTCCGGGACAGGGGCCGAATATAATTCACCCCTCCACTTT. The variable domain in full, completed from reference TRBV5-1 and TRBJ1-6, reads KAGVTQTPRYLIKTRGQQVTLSCSPISGHRSVSWYQQTPGQGLQFLFEYFSETQRNKGNFPGRFSGRQFSNSRSEMNVSTLELGDSALYLCASSSGTGAEYNSPLHFGNGTRLTVT.

The chain has TRBV5-1 and TRBJ2-5; a possible D gene is TRBD1 (5 bases). Trimming cost V 3 bases and J 9 bases, with 9 bases left between them. Germline V gene lookup returns CDR1 SGHRS and CDR2 YFSETQ. CDR3 length: 11 residues. CDR3: CASSYTGAQYF. Written as DNA, the CDR3 is TGCGCCAGCAGCTACACAGGAGCCCAGTACTTC.

The chain recombines TRBV11-2 with TRBJ2-2, with 7 positions matching TRBD1. The germline CDR1 and CDR2 sequences are SGHAT and FQNNGV. The CDR3 is made up of 14 amino acids. Unmatched junction bases numbered 3, after V lost 5 bases and J lost 3 bases. The CDR3 nucleotides are TGTGCCAGCAGCCCGGGACAGTACACCGGGGAGCTGTTTTTT. It is translated as CASSPGQYTGELFF.

This clone came up once. The V gene is TRBV11-3, the J gene TRBJ1-1, with 10 bases that match TRBD1. Trimming removed 5 bases from V and 6 bases from J; junction bases left unmatched: 9. Germline V gives CDR1 SGHNT, CDR2 YENEEA. This CDR3 is built from 15 residues. CDR3: CASSDRGQGSSEAFF. The CDR3 nucleotides read TGTGCCAGCAGCGACAGGGGGCAAGGGAGTTCTGAAGCTTTCTTT.

V is TRBV30 and J is TRBJ1-1; D is unresolved. Germline loops: CDR1 GTSNPN, CDR2 SVGIG (reference sequence). The CDR3 contains 13 residues. Trimming cost V 7 bases and J 1 base, with 13 bases left between them. The CDR3 loop reads CASPSVGNTEAFF. CDR3 DNA: TGTGCCTCACCGAGTGTTGGGAACACTGAAGCTTTCTTT.

The chain joins TRBV28 to TRBJ1-5; 12 bases are a match to TRBD1. The V and J ends lost 3 bases and 9 bases, in that order; junction bases with no gene match: 12. The CDR3 length is 17 residues. CDR1 is MDHEN, CDR2 SYDVKM, per germline. The CDR3, as DNA: TGTGCCAGCAGTTTCTGGCGGGACAGGGGGCCGGAAAGGCCCCAGCATTTT. Protein sequence: CASSFWRDRGPERPQHF.

This rearrangement joins TRBV6-5 to TRBJ1-1; 7 bases agree with TRBD1. Germline V gene sequence: CDR1 MNHEY, CDR2 SVGAGI. The CDR3 sequence is 13 residues long. Losses at the gene ends were 4 bases for V and 4 bases for J; bases not matched to a gene: 3. The CDR3 DNA is TGTGCCAGCAGTTCCAGGGGGGCCACTGAAGCTTTCTTT. It yields the protein CASSSRGATEAFF.